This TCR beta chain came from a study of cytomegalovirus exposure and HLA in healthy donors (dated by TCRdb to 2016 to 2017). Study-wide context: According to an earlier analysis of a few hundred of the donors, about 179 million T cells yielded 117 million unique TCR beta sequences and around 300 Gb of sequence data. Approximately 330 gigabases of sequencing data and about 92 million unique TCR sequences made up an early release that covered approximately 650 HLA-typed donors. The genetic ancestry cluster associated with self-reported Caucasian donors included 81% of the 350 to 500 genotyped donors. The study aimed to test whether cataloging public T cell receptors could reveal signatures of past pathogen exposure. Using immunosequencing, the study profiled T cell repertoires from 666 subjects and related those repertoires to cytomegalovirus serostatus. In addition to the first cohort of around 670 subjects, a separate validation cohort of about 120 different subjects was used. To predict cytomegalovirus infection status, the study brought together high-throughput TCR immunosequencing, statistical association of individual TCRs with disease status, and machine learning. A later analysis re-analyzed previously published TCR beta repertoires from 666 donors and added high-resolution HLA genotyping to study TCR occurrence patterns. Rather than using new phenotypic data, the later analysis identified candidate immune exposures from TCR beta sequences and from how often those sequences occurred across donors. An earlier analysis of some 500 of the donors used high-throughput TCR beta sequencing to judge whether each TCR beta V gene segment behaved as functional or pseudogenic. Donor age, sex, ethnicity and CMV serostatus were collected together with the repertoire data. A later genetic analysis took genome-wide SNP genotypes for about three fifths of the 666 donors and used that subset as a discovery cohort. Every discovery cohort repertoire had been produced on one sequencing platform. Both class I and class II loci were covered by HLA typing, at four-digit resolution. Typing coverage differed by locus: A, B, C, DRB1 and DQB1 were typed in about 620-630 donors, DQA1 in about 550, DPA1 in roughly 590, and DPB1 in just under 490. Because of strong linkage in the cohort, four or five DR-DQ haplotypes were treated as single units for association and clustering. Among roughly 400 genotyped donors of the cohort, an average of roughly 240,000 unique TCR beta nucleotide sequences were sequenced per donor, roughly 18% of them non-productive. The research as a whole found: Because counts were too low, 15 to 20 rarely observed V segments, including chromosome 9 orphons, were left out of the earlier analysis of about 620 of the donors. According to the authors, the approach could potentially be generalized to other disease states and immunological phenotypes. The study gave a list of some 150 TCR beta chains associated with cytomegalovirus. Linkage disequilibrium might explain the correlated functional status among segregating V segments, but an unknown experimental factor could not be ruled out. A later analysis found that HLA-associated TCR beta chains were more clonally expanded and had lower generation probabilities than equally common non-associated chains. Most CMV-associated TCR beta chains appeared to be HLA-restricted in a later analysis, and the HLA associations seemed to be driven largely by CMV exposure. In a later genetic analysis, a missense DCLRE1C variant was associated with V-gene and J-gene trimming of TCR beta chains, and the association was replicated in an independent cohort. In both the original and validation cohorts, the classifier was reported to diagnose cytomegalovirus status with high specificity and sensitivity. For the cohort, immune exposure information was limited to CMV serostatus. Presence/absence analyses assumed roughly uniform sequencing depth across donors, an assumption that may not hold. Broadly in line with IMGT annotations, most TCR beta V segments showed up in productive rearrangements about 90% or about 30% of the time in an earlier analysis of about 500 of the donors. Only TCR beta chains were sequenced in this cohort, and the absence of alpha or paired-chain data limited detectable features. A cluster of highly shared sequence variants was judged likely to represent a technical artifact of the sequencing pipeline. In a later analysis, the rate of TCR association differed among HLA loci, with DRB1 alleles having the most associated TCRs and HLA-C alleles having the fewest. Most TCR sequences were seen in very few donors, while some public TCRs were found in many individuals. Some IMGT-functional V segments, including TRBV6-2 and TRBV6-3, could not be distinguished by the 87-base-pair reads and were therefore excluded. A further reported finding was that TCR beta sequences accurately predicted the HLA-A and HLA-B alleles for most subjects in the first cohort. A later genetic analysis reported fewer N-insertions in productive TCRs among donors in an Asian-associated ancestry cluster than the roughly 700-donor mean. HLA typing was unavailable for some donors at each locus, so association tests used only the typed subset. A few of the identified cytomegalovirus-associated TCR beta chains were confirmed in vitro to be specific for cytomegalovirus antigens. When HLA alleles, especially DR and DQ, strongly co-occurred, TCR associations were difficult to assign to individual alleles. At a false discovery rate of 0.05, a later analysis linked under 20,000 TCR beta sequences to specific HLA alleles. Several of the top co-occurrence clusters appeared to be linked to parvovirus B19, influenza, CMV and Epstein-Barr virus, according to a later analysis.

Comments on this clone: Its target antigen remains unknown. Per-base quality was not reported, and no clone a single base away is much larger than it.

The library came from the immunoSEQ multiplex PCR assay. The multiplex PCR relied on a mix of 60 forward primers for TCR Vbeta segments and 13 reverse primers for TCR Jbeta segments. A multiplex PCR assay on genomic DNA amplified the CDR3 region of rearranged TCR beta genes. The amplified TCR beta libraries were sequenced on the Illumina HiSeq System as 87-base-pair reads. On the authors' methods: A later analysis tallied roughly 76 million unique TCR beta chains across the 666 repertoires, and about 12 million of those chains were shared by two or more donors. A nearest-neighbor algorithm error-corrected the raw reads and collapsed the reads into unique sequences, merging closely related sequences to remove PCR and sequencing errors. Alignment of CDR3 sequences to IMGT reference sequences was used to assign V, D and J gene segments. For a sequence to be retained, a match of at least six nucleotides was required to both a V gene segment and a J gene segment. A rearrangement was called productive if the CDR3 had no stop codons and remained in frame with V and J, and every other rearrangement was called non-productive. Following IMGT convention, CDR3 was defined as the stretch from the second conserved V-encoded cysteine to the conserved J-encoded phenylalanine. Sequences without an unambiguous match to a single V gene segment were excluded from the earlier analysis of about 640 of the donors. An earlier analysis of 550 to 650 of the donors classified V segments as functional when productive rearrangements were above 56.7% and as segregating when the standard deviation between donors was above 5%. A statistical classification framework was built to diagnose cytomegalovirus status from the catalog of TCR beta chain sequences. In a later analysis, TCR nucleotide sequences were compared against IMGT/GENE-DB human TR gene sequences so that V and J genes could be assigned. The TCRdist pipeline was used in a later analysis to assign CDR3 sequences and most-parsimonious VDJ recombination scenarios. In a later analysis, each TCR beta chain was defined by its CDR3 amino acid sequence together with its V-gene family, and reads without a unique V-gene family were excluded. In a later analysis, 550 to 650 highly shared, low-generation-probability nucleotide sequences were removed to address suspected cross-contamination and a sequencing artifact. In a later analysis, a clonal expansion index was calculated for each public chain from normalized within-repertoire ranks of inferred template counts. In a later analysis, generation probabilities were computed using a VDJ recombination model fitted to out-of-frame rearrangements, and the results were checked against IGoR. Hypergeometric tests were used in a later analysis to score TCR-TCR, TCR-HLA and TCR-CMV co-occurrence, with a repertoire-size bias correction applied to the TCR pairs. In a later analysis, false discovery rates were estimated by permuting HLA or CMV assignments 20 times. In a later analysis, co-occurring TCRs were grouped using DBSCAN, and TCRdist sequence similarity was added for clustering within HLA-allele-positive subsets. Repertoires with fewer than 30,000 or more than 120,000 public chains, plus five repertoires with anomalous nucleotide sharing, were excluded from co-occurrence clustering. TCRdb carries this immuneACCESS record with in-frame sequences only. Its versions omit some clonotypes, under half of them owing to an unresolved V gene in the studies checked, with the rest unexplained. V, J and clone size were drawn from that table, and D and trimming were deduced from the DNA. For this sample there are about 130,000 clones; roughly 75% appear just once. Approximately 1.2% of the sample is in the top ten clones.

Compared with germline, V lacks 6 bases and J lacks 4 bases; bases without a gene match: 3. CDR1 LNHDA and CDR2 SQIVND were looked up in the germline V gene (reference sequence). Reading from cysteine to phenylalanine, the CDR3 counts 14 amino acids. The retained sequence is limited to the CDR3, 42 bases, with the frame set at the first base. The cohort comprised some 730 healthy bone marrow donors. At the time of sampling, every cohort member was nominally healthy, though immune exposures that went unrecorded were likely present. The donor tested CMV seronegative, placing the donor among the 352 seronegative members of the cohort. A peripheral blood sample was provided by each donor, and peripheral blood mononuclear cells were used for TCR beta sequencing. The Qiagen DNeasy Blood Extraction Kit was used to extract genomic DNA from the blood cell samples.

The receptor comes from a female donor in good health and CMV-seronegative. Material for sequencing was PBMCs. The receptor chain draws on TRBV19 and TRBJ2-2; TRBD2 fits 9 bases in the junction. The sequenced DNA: TGTGCCAGTAGCCTACTAGCGGGCACCGGGGAGCTGTTTTTT. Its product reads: CASSLLAGTGELFF.